This passage covers 18 T cell receptor beta chains from one sample sequenced in a study of post-analysis software for immune sequencing data. Study results and caveats: Patients used roughly five TRBV segments, including TRBV5-6, TRBV5-1 and TRBV20-1, more often than controls.

No antigen has been assigned to these receptors. Tagging with unique molecular identifiers was a feature of the TCR beta cDNA libraries. TCRdb itself ran the PCR reads through MiXCR, one entry per CDR3 protein. The table includes approximately 690,000 distinct CDR3 sequences, about 60% detected once. Sequencing used blood. The receptor source for this set is a girl aged 2-15 years with multiple sclerosis.

The chain recombines TRBV12-3 or TRBV12-4 with TRBJ2-1, with TRBD2 matching over 14 bases. The CDR3 extends over 17 amino acids. V shed 7 bases, J shed 1 base, and the junction held 6 bases outside the gene matches. Here the CDR3 DNA reads TGTGCCAGCACCCGGGGACTAGCGGGAGCTTCCTACAATGAGCAGTTCTTC. It specifies CASTRGLAGASYNEQFF.

The chain links TRBV12-3 or TRBV12-4 to TRBJ1-5; D remains unclear. There are 11 residues in the CDR3. V lost 5 bases and J 6 bases, leaving 5 bases between the germline ends. CDR3 bases: TGTGCCAGCAGTCGGAGTCAGCCCCAGCATTTT. As protein: CASSRSQPQHF.

The chain joins TRBV9 to TRBJ2-5; the D call may be TRBD1 or TRBD2 (6 bases each). The CDR3 sequence is 15 residues long. Germline V CDR1 and CDR2: SGDLS, YYNGEE. V lost 4 bases to trimming and J lost 8 bases, with 21 bases between them. The CDR3 coding sequence is TGTGCCAGCAGCCCCACGGGGGACACGGGGCATACCCAGTACTTC. Protein sequence: CASSPTGDTGHTQYF.

The chain recombines TRBV7-8 with TRBJ1-2; D is perhaps TRBD1 (6 bases). Germline V gene sequence: CDR1 SGHVS, CDR2 FQNEAQ. Between the trimmed V and J ends, which lost 2 bases and 4 bases, there was a span of 11 bases. The CDR3 has 14 amino acids. CDR3 sequence reads: CASSLQGPRYGYTF. CDR3 DNA sequence: TGTGCCAGCAGCTTACAGGGGCCTCGCTATGGCTACACCTTC.

Notes on this clonotype: One end of the junction does not line up with germline, which may come from a read error. The chain couples TRBV7-3 to TRBJ2-2; maybe TRBD2 (6 bases). Germline V lookup: CDR1 SGHTA, CDR2 FQGTGA. The CDR3 has 15 residues. The CDR3 sequence is CASSPLGGNTGELFF. The CDR3 DNA reads TGCGCCAGCAGCCCCTTGGGGGGGAACACCGGGGAGCTGTTTTTT.

The chain joins TRBV6-5 to TRBJ2-5; D is unclear. Germline CDR1 reads MNHEY; CDR2 reads SVGAGI. The CDR3 spans 14 residues. The V gene lost 5 bases and the J gene lost 2 bases, with 12 bases spanning the gap. The CDR3 here is CASSPSWSQETQYF. CDR3 nucleotides: TGTGCCAGCAGTCCCTCCTGGAGTCAAGAGACCCAGTACTTC.

This clonotype was found a few times. The V call is TRBV6-1, the J call TRBJ2-5, with 15 bases identical to TRBD2. With the DNA end fitting TRBJ2-7 better, the J assignment may be wrong. The CDR3 is 21 amino acids. Germline CDR1 MNHNS, CDR2 SASEGT. The CDR3 loop is CASSPPEGGLAGGFVSGEQYF. The CDR3 DNA follows: TGTGCCAGCAGTCCGCCCGAGGGGGGACTAGCGGGAGGCTTTGTATCCGGCGAGCAGTACTTC.

The chain uses TRBV20-1 and TRBJ2-5; D ambiguous. Trimming shortened V by 3 bases and J by 3 bases, and 14 bases separated the two germline ends. The CDR3 spans 14 residues. The germline V gene has CDR1 DFQATT and CDR2 SNEGSKA (reference sequence). The CDR3 sequence: CSASPTTIKETQYF. CDR3 DNA sequence: TGCAGTGCTAGCCCCACCACTATCAAAGAGACCCAGTACTTC.

The chain recombines TRBV20-1 with TRBJ2-3; a weak D match, TRBD1 (6 bases). The length of the CDR3 is 13 residues. From germline, CDR1 is DFQATT and CDR2 SNEGSKA (reference sequence). Trimming took 0 bases from V and 4 from J, leaving 8 bases between them. The CDR3 DNA reads as TGCAGTGCTAGAGATTGGGGGCCAGATACGCAGTATTTT. This encodes CSARDWGPDTQYF.

The genes are TRBV3-1 and TRBJ2-1, with D possibly called TRBD1 or TRBD2 (5 bases each). Trimming left V 6 bases short and J 9 bases short, with 18 bases between. In germline, CDR1 is LGHDT, CDR2 YNNKEL (reference sequence). This CDR3 spans 14 amino acids. The CDR3 region has the DNA TGTGCCAGCAGGCGGACGGGGCAACGGGGTGAGCAGTTCTTC. Translation: CASRRTGQRGEQFF.

The rearrangement uses TRBV29-1 and TRBJ2-3; D possibly corresponds to TRBD2 (7 bases). Looked up from germline, CDR1 is SQVTM and CDR2 is ANQGSEA. Trimming shortened V by 4 bases and J by 6 bases, and 17 bases separated the two germline ends. The CDR3 length is 14 residues. CDR3 in DNA: TGCAGCGTTGCGTTTGCGGGGGCCCTCGATACGCAGTATTTT. This translates into CSVAFAGALDTQYF.

The chain is built from TRBV6-5 and TRBJ1-1; D is undetermined. V lost 4 bases to trimming and J lost 2 bases, with 8 bases between them. This CDR3 region has 13 residues. Looked up from germline, CDR1 is MNHEY and CDR2 is SVGAGI. The CDR3 loop is CASSSNRNTEAFF. The CDR3 DNA reads as TGTGCCAGCAGTTCTAACAGAAACACTGAAGCTTTCTTT.

This sequence joins TRBV11-2 and TRBJ2-7; D gene ambiguous. In germline, CDR1 is SGHAT, CDR2 FQNNGV. The CDR3 totals 16 residues. Trimming took 5 bases from V and 5 from J, leaving 22 bases between them. The CDR3 DNA reads as TGTGCCAGCAGCCTCGTACACATCACAGATATCCACGAGCAGTACTTC. This codes for CASSLVHITDIHEQYF.

V and J are TRBV10-1 and TRBJ2-7; 7 bases map to TRBD1. The CDR3 spans 18 residues. Looked up from germline, CDR1 is WNHNN and CDR2 is SYGVQD (reference sequence). V was pared by 0 bases and J by 5 bases, with 16 bases of the junction left unmatched. In DNA form, the CDR3 reads TGCGCCAGCAGTGAGTCGACCCTTCCAGGAAGGGGGCTCGACGAGCAGTACTTC. This codes for CASSESTLPGRGLDEQYF.

This clonotype has just a few counts. The chain joins TRBV5-1 to TRBJ2-7, with TRBD2 identical over 9 bases. V was clipped by 0 bases and J by 3 bases; unmatched bases: 4. Germline CDR1 reads SGHRS; CDR2 reads YFSETQ. This CDR3 has 15 residues. The CDR3 nucleotides read TGCGCCAGCAGCTTGGGCGGGAGGGCCGTCTACGAGCAGTACTTC. Residues: CASSLGGRAVYEQYF.

The J gene is TRBJ2-1, the V gene TRBV29-1, with D unclear. This CDR3 has 12 amino acids. V was pared by 7 bases and J by 4 bases, with 11 bases between. CDR1 and CDR2 (germline): SQVTM, ANQGSEA. The CDR3 spells CSGRTDYNEQFF. CDR3 bases: TGCAGCGGAAGGACGGATTACAATGAGCAGTTCTTC.

This chain connects TRBV20-1 to TRBJ2-1, with D tentatively TRBD2 (6 bases). The CDR3 consists of 13 residues. The V gene lost 1 base and the J gene lost 9 bases, with 13 bases spanning the gap. The germline V gene has CDR1 DFQATT and CDR2 SNEGSKA (reference sequence). In DNA form, the CDR3 reads TGCAGTGCTAGAGCGGGAGTAGCGGCTGAGCAGTTCTTC. Translating gives CSARAGVAAEQFF.

V gene TRBV20-1 combines with J gene TRBJ2-1; 8 positions match TRBD2. CDR1 and CDR2 from the germline V gene are DFQATT and SNEGSKA (reference sequence). J lost 5 bases, V lost 6 bases, and 15 bases had no gene match. The CDR3 is 16 residues long. This CDR3 is CSAEGAAGELNNEQFF. CDR3 DNA sequence: TGCAGTGCGGAAGGCGCAGCGGGAGAGCTAAACAATGAGCAGTTCTTC.